This TCR beta chain emerged from a study of Graves' ophthalmopathy and Graves' hyperthyroidism. Findings and caveats of the study: Blood shared most expanded thyroid clonotypes above 0.001 frequency.

Using RNA transcripts, the TCR beta CDR3 regions were amplified. RT-PCR with HTBI primers came first, then second-round multiplex PCR. TCRdb reprocessed the multiplex PCR reads with MiXCR, giving one entry per CDR3 protein. The top ten hold roughly 6.9% of the sample, which has about 620,000 distinct CDR3 sequences, approximately 22% seen once. Comment on this clonotype: Its antigen is as yet unknown.

The starting material, 10 ml of fresh peripheral blood, provided the PBMCs. The CDR3 sequence is 13 residues long. Germline lookup yields CDR1 DFQATT and CDR2 SNEGSKA (reference sequence). The receptor's source is a woman between 18 and 29 years old with stable Graves' hyperthyroidism. Some clones in this sample may be carry-over from other donors' samples. The specimen sequenced was peripheral blood. The V gene is TRBV20-1, the J gene TRBJ2-7, with TRBD2 matching over 10 bases. CDR3 nucleotides: TGCAGCCACCAGCGGGAGGGCCTCTACGAGCAGTACTTC. Residues: CSHQREGLYEQYF.